The 9 T cell receptor beta chains listed next were all sequenced from one sample in a study of shared clonotypes between healthy human individuals. TCRdb keeps only in-frame clones here, not all; method: immunoSEQ multiplex PCR. This table holds about 990,000 clones, 75% to 80% found once. Sequenced material: memory CD4+ T cells from PBMCs. The subset denotes: CD45RA-negative fraction. Receptor source: a man between 18 and 29 years old in good health. Some clones in this sample may be carry-over from other donors' samples.

The chain joins TRBV6-1 to TRBJ1-4, with D possibly TRBD1 on 5 matching bases. The V end lost 7 bases, the J end lost 7 bases, and 13 bases lay between the germline ends. The CDR3 has 13 residues. Germline CDR1 reads MNHNS; CDR2 reads SASEGT. The CDR3 reads CASNRLLREKLFF. CDR3 DNA: TGTGCCAGCAACAGGTTGTTACGTGAAAAACTGTTTTTT.

J is TRBJ2-7 and V is TRBV5-1; 9 nucleotides line up with TRBD2. Germline CDR1 is SGHRS and CDR2 is YFSETQ. V lost 7 bases to trimming and J lost 0 bases; unmatched junction nucleotides: 8. The CDR3 length is 15 residues. The CDR3 reads CASAVAGVSSYEQYF. Here the CDR3 DNA reads TGCGCCAGCGCTGTAGCGGGAGTTAGCTCCTACGAGCAGTACTTC.

There are many counts of this clone. This rearrangement joins TRBV20-1 to TRBJ1-1, with D unclear. The CDR3 spans 11 residues. V was shortened by 5 bases and J by 10 bases, with 14 bases between the two germline ends. Looked up from germline, CDR1 is DFQATT and CDR2 is SNEGSKA (reference sequence). CDR3 amino acids: CSAAFRKSAFF. The CDR3 DNA sequence: TGCAGTGCTGCCTTCAGGAAATCAGCTTTCTTT.

This sequence joins TRBV28 and TRBJ2-2, with 11 positions matching TRBD2. Trimming cost V 6 bases and J 1 base; bases outside gene matches: 10. The CDR3 runs to 18 residues. Germline assignment: CDR1 MDHEN and CDR2 SYDVKM. CDR3 in DNA: TGTGCCAGCAGCCAGACGACCGGGACTAGCGGGAACACCGGGGAGCTGTTTTTT. The encoded protein is CASSQTTGTSGNTGELFF.

The rearrangement joins TRBV29-1 to TRBJ1-2; 8 nucleotides align to TRBD1. Germline CDR1 reads SQVTM; CDR2 reads ANQGSEA. V was pared by 0 bases and J by 8 bases, with 5 bases of the junction left unmatched. The CDR3 is 13 amino acids. The CDR3 loop reads CSVEDRGRPGYTF. The CDR3 region has the DNA TGCAGCGTTGAAGACAGGGGGCGTCCCGGCTACACCTTC.

The chain combines TRBV4-2 with TRBJ1-2, with 11 bases identical to TRBD1. Germline CDR1 LGHNA, CDR2 YNFKEQ. Trimming at V came to 5 bases and at J to 1 base, leaving 3 bases not matched to a gene. The CDR3 has 15 amino acids. The CDR3 DNA reads TGTGCCAGCAGCATCGGGACAGGGGGTAACTATGGCTACACCTTC. Translation: CASSIGTGGNYGYTF.

The rearrangement links TRBV6-1 to TRBJ1-1; D gene ambiguous. CDR1 is MNHNS, CDR2 SASEGT, per germline. Trimming removed 7 bases from V and 2 bases from J, with 5 bases in between. CDR3 length: 11 residues. CDR3 DNA sequence: TGTGCCAGCAATTCAAACACTGAAGCTTTCTTT. Its translation: CASNSNTEAFF.

V usage is TRBV11-2 and J usage is TRBJ2-1; a possible D gene is TRBD1 (6 bases). With 5 bases removed from V and 1 base from J, the gap between germline ends came to 24 bases. This CDR3 is built from 19 residues. Germline CDR1 reads SGHAT; CDR2 reads FQNNGV. The CDR3 protein is CASSTPSPRAGESYNEQFF. In DNA form, the CDR3 reads TGTGCCAGCAGCACACCCTCCCCTAGGGCAGGGGAATCCTACAATGAGCAGTTCTTC.

The V gene is TRBV13, the J gene TRBJ1-3; no definite D call. From germline, CDR1 is PRHDT and CDR2 FYEKMQ (reference sequence). Trimming stripped 4 bases from V and 6 bases from J, with 13 bases between. The CDR3 consists of 14 residues. The CDR3 nucleotides read TGTGCCAGCAGCTCCTCTCCACGGGTAAACACCATATATTTT. It codes for CASSSSPRVNTIYF. The whole variable domain, filled in from reference TRBV13 and TRBJ1-3, reads AAGVIQSPRHLIKEKRETATLKCYPIPRHDTVYWYQQGPGQDPQFLISFYEKMQSDKGSIPDRFSAQQFSDYHSELNMSSLELGDSALYFCASSSSPRVNTIYFGEGSWLTVV.